This TCR beta chain derives from a study of OX40 agonist ivuxolimab in advanced cancers. TCRdb keeps only in-frame clones here, not all; method: immunoSEQ multiplex PCR. The sample has approximately 69,000 clones; approximately 84% are singletons. The sample in question was CD4+ or CD8+ T cells sorted from blood, obtained in a trial of the OX40 agonist ivuxolimab. The clonotype was recovered from an adult with an advanced solid tumor such as melanoma, head and neck, liver or kidney cancer.

The CDR3 bases are TGTGCCAGCAGTTTAGGCGGCAGATCTAACTATGGCTACACCTTC. Translating gives CASSLGGRSNYGYTF. V is TRBV28 and J is TRBJ1-2; D unresolved. V lost 2 bases and J lost 0, with 10 bases in between. The germline V gene encodes CDR1 MDHEN and CDR2 SYDVKM. The CDR3 sequence is 15 residues long.